The rows below give T cell receptor gamma chains drawn from one sample of a study of Vδ1+ human thymocytes. TCRdb reanalyzed the multiplex PCR reads using CATT. Here the sample spans about 36,000 gamma-chain clones, 20% being singletons. Sequenced sample: Vdelta1+ gamma-delta thymocytes from the thymus. The receptors stem from a girl under two years old who had congenital heart surgery. Each CDR3 is given with its conserved first and last residue. Where a row states a size, it is once, few, many or the class of an expanded clone; other rows omit it.

j_call	clone_size	v_call	cdr3_nt	cdr3_aa
TRGJ1/TRGJ2	NA	TRGV2	TGTGCCACCTGGGACGGGACATGTTATTATAAGAAACTCTTT	CATWDGTCYYKKLF
TRGJ1/TRGJ2	NA	TRGV3	TGTGCCACCTGGGACAGGCTAGGGTATTATAAGAAACTCTTT	CATWDRLGYYKKLF
TRGJ1/TRGJ2	few	TRGV8	TGTGCCACCTGGGATAGGTTAGGCGGTTATAAGAAACTCTTT	CATWDRLGGYKKLF
TRGJ1/TRGJ2	medium-sized	TRGV3	TGTGCCACCTGGGACTCTTATAAGAAACTCTTT	CATWDSYKKLF
TRGJ1/TRGJ2	few	TRGV9	TGTGCCTTGTGGGAGGTGAAATCTTATTATAAGAAACTCTTT	CALWEVKSYYKKLF
TRGJP2	NA	TRGV2	TGTGCCACCTGGGAGTGGGGTGATTGGATCAAGACGTTT	CATWEWGDWIKTF
TRGJ1/TRGJ2	few	TRGV2	TGTGCCACCTGGGACGGTTCTTGGGGTTATAAGAAACTCTTT	CATWDGSWGYKKLF
TRGJP2	NA	TRGV3	TGTGCCACCTGGGACAGGCCGGATAGGGGTGATTGGATCAAGACGTTT	CATWDRPDRGDWIKTF
TRGJ1/TRGJ2	NA	TRGV4	TGTGCCACCTGGGATGGGCCCTCCCATAAGAAACTCTTT	CATWDGPSHKKLF
TRGJ1/TRGJ2	few	TRGV2	TGTGCCACCTGGGACGGGCCGAGAGGTTATAAGAAACTCTTT	CATWDGPRGYKKLF
TRGJP2	few	TRGV4	TGTGCCACCTGGGACGTGGGGAGTGATTGGATCAAGACGTTT	CATWDVGSDWIKTF
TRGJ1/TRGJ2	few	TRGV9	TGTGCCTTGTGGGAGCCCCGGGGGTATAAGAAACTCTTT	CALWEPRGYKKLF
TRGJ1/TRGJ2	NA	TRGV8	TGTGCCACCTGGGATAGAATTAGATATAAGAAACTCTTT	CATWDRIRYKKLF
TRGJ1/TRGJ2	few	TRGV9	TGTGCCTTGTGGGAGACTCCGAATTATAAGAAACTCTTT	CALWETPNYKKLF
TRGJ1/TRGJ2	many	TRGV8	TGTGCCACCTGGGTCGAGAATTATTATAAGAAACTCTTT	CATWVENYYKKLF
TRGJP2	NA	TRGV2	TGTGCCACCTGGTACCGTGGTTGGATCAAGACGTTT	CATWYRGWIKTF
TRGJ1/TRGJ2	few	TRGV3	TGTGCCACCTGGCGTGGTAAGAAACTCTTT	CATWRGKKLF
TRGJ1/TRGJ2	few	TRGV2	TGTGCCACCTGGGACGGGCTAAACTATAAGAAACTCTTT	CATWDGLNYKKLF
TRGJ1/TRGJ2	few	TRGV5	TGTGCCACCTGGGACAGGCAAAAGGGGGGCAATTATAAGAAACTCTTT	CATWDRQKGGNYKKLF
TRGJ1/TRGJ2	NA	TRGV2	TGTGCCACCTGGGGTGGGCTCGGGAATTATTATAAGAAACTCTTT	CATWGGLGNYYKKLF
TRGJ1/TRGJ2	few	TRGV3	TGTGCCACCTGGGACAGGCTCCCGAATTATTATAAGAAACTCTTT	CATWDRLPNYYKKLF
TRGJ1/TRGJ2	few	TRGV9	TGTGCCTTGTGGGTCGACAATTATTATAAGAAACTCTTT	CALWVDNYYKKLF
TRGJ1/TRGJ2	NA	TRGV8	TGTGCCACCTGGGCATATGAGCCCGGAGGGTATAAGAAACTCTTT	CATWAYEPGGYKKLF
TRGJ1/TRGJ2	few	TRGV2	TGTGCCACCTGGTCCCTCGCGGGATATCCCCCGGGTACGAATTATTATAAGAAACTCTTT	CATWSLAGYPPGTNYYKKLF
TRGJ1/TRGJ2	few	TRGV4	TGTGCCACCTGGGATGGGCCGAGGGCGTATTATAAGAAACTCTTT	CATWDGPRAYYKKLF
TRGJ1/TRGJ2	few	TRGV2	TGTGCCACCTGGGATTTATCGCGGGGTTATTATAAGAAACTCTTT	CATWDLSRGYYKKLF
TRGJP2	few	TRGV9	TGTGCCTTCGGGGGGGATGATTGGATCAAGACGTTT	CAFGGDDWIKTF
TRGJ1/TRGJ2	NA	TRGV2	TGTGCCACCTGGGATCCCTCTTATTATAAGAAACTCTTT	CATWDPSYYKKLF
TRGJ1/TRGJ2	NA	TRGV3	TGTGCCACCTGGGACAGGCGAAGACTCTTGGCTTATAAGAAACTCTTT	CATWDRRRLLAYKKLF
TRGJ1/TRGJ2	NA	TRGV9	TGTGCCTGTCCGGAATATAAGAAACTCTTT	CACPEYKKLF
TRGJ1/TRGJ2	NA	TRGV9	TGTGCCTTGTGGGAGCTTACTCATTATTATAAGAAACTCTTT	CALWELTHYYKKLF